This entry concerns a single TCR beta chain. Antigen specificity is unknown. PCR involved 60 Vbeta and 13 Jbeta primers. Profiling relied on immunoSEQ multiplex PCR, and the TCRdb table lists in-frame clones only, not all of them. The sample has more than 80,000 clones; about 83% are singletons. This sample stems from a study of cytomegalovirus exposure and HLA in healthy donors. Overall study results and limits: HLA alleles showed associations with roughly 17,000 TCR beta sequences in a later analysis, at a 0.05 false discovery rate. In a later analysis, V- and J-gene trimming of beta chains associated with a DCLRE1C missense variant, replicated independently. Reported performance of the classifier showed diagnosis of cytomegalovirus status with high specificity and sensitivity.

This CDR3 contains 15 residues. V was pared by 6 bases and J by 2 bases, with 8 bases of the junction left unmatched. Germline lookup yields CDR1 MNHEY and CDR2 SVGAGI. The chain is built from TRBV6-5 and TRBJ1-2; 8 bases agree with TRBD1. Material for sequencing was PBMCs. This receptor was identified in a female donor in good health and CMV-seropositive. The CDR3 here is CASRSRQGPNYGYTF. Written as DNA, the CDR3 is TGTGCCAGCAGATCTCGACAGGGGCCCAACTATGGCTACACCTTC.